This T cell receptor (beta chain) comes out of a study of T cells expressing NK-cell markers. About the study: TCR beta repertoires came from sorted CD3+CD56+NKG2C+, CD3+CD56+NKG2C- and CD3+CD56-NKG2C+ T cells. Seropositivity for HCMV was found in seven of the eight sequenced donors, with one seronegative. Findings and caveats of the study: HCMV specificity of the expanded NKG2C+ T cell clones stayed unclear.

TCR beta libraries carry UMIs added by 5'RACE template switching. TCRdb re-called the 5' RACE reads, yielding one record per CDR3 amino acid sequence without DNA. Its table records roughly 430,000 distinct CDR3 sequences. As for this clonotype: Its antigen is still unknown.

Germline V gene lookup returns CDR1 KGHSH and CDR2 LQKENI. The CDR3 has 18 residues. The chain couples TRBV18 to TRBJ1-4; TCRdb's D gene call, TRBD1, goes unchecked for lack of DNA. Sequenced material: blood T cells: a sorted CD56 or NKG2C T cell subset, CD4+ or CD8+ T cells, or bulk PBMC T cells (not recorded which). The sequence was collected from a woman between 18 and 70 years old in good health. The CDR3 loop reads CASSRRDTRSLVNEKLFF.